Below, 18 T cell receptor beta chains from the same sample are listed, as sequenced in a study of B cell selection in AIRE deficiency (dated by TCRdb to 2018 to 2020). Regulatory T cells were sorted as cells that were CD4+CD25hiCD127low/negative. The library was obtained by the immunoSEQ multiplex PCR assay. TCRdb took this table from immuneACCESS and kept in-frame rearrangements with V and J called. Such tables lack part of the clones; where checked against another copy, unresolved V genes explain under half of the gap, and the rest is unexplained. The sample table contains some 25,000 clones; only one count was recorded for approximately 92% of them. Clones ranked in the top ten supply around 1.1% of the sample. The sequencing sample was made of CD4+CD25+ Tregs sorted from PBMCs. These receptors all come from a human donor in good health.

In its sample, this clone was seen a few times. The chain uses TRBV5-6 and TRBJ1-2; 12 bases fit TRBD1. Germline V gives CDR1 SGHDT, CDR2 YYEEEE. Trimming removed 4 bases from V and 4 bases from J; junction bases left unmatched: 8. The CDR3 spans 16 residues. The CDR3 region has the DNA TGTGCCAGCAGCCCGGGACAGGGGGCGTTAGTCTATGGCTACACCTTC. This codes for CASSPGQGALVYGYTF.

The rearrangement joins TRBV10-3 to TRBJ1-2; D is perhaps TRBD1 (6 bases). This CDR3 is 15 amino acids long. The ends were cut back, 0 bases at V and 5 bases at J, with 13 bases in the middle. Looked up from germline, CDR1 is ENHRY and CDR2 is SYGVKD. CDR3 sequence (DNA): TGTGCCATCAGTGAGTCGAACATAGGGGGTTATGGCTACACCTTC. Protein: CAISESNIGGYGYTF.

The rearrangement uses TRBV7-9 and TRBJ2-7; D unresolved. Trimming stripped 4 bases from V and 4 bases from J, with 8 bases between. From germline, CDR1 is SEHNR and CDR2 FQNEAQ (reference sequence). The length of the CDR3 is 12 residues. CDR3 sequence: CASSSEIYEQYF. The DNA of the CDR3 is TGTGCCAGCAGCTCCGAAATTTACGAGCAGTACTTC.

In the case of this clone: A junction end diverges from the germline sequence, so it may reflect a read error. The rearrangement uses TRBV7-2 and TRBJ1-2; weak D call: TRBD1 (6 bases). The CDR3 length is 12 residues. Germline V gives CDR1 SGHTA, CDR2 FQGNSA. The CDR3 DNA is TGTGCCAGCAGCTTAACTAAACAGGGCATTCTCTTC. Translated: CASSLTKQGILF.

V is TRBV5-8 and J is TRBJ2-5, with TRBD1 as a possible D gene (6 bases). The V gene's germline CDR1 is SGHTS and CDR2 YDEGEE. V shed 4 bases and J shed 5 bases, with 18 bases lying between them. The CDR3 has 15 amino acids. The CDR3 spells CASSRTWTAGETQYF. For the CDR3, the DNA is TGTGCCAGCAGCAGAACATGGACAGCCGGGGAGACCCAGTACTTC.

The V gene is TRBV15, the J gene TRBJ2-7; D call uncertain. CDR1 LNHNV and CDR2 YYDKDF come from the germline V gene (reference sequence). There are 14 residues in the CDR3. Trimming shortened V by 1 base and J by 1 base, and 8 bases separated the two germline ends. The CDR3 here is CATSRVDLSYEQYF. The CDR3 DNA reads TGTGCCACCAGCAGAGTCGACTTATCCTACGAGCAGTACTTC.

This clone appeared once. V and J are TRBV6-6 and TRBJ2-1; TRBD1 aligns across 11 bases. The length of the CDR3 is 15 residues. Germline trimming cut 6 bases from V and 9 bases from J; bases unmatched to any gene: 10. CDR1 and CDR2 from the germline V gene are MNHNY and SVGAGI (reference sequence). CDR3 sequence reads: CASSHSPGTGGEQFF. The CDR3 DNA sequence: TGTGCCAGCAGCCACAGTCCCGGGACAGGGGGTGAGCAGTTCTTC.

V and J are TRBV5-1 and TRBJ1-1; 8 bases are a match to TRBD1. Germline-derived CDR1 and CDR2 are SGHRS and YFSETQ. The CDR3 sequence is 16 residues long. The J segment lost 7 bases and the V segment lost 0 bases, leaving 11 bases of the junction unmatched. CDR3 sequence: CASSLVPQGAQGEAFF. The CDR3 DNA reads as TGCGCCAGCAGCTTGGTCCCGCAGGGGGCGCAGGGTGAAGCTTTCTTT. Full variable domain (rest looked up from reference TRBV5-1 and TRBJ1-1): KAGVTQTPRYLIKTRGQQVTLSCSPISGHRSVSWYQQTPGQGLQFLFEYFSETQRNKGNFPGRFSGRQFSNSRSEMNVSTLELGDSALYLCASSLVPQGAQGEAFFGQGTRLTVV.

This clone appeared once. The J gene is TRBJ2-3, the V gene TRBV5-4; 7 nucleotides agree with TRBD2. Germline CDR1 reads SGHNT; CDR2 reads YYREEE (reference sequence). The CDR3 loop spans 17 amino acids. J lost 2 bases, V lost 3 bases, and 12 bases had no gene match. Written as DNA, the CDR3 is TGTGCCAGCAGCTCGTCGCTACCGGGACTATACACAGATACGCAGTATTTT. Its translation: CASSSSLPGLYTDTQYF.

The chain recombines TRBV18 with TRBJ1-5; D is unresolved. This CDR3 contains 13 residues. Trimming cost V 6 bases and J 2 bases, with 8 bases left between them. Germline V CDR1 and CDR2: KGHSH, LQKENI. This CDR3 is CASSEQGNQPQHF. CDR3 DNA sequence: TGTGCCAGCTCGGAGCAGGGCAATCAGCCCCAGCATTTT.

The rearrangement uses TRBV12-5 and TRBJ1-5; weak D call: TRBD1 (5 bases). The length of the CDR3 is 17 residues. V lost 7 bases to trimming and J lost 4 bases, with 23 bases between them. Germline CDR1 is LGHNT and CDR2 is FRNRAP. CDR3 sequence (DNA): TGTGCTAGTGCCCCGGGTCAGGGACTCCTTGCAAATCAGCCCCAGCATTTT. Its protein is CASAPGQGLLANQPQHF.

The chain is built from TRBV7-7 and TRBJ2-5, with 14 bases identical to TRBD2. This CDR3 comprises 16 residues. The germline CDR1 and CDR2 sequences are SSHAT and FNYEAQ (reference sequence). V lost 5 bases and J lost 8; bases outside the gene matches: 10. CDR3 residues: CASSAGTSGGSGTQYF. The DNA of the CDR3 is TGTGCCAGCAGCGCCGGGACTAGCGGGGGCTCGGGAACCCAGTACTTC.

V gene TRBV6-5 combines with J gene TRBJ2-2; TRBD2 is a possible D gene (7 bases). The CDR3 consists of 15 residues. V was pared by 6 bases and J by 0 bases, with 11 bases between. Germline CDR1 is MNHEY and CDR2 is SVGAGI. This CDR3 is CASRRGGANTGELFF. CDR3 DNA sequence: TGTGCCAGCAGAAGGGGGGGCGCGAACACCGGGGAGCTGTTTTTT.

The V call is TRBV28, the J call TRBJ1-2; D gene ambiguous. The CDR3 is made up of 11 amino acids. V dropped 8 bases and J dropped 0 bases, with 4 bases sitting between them. Germline V gene sequence: CDR1 MDHEN, CDR2 SYDVKM. The CDR3 region has the DNA TGTGCCAGCCGTGCTAACTATGGCTACACCTTC. It yields the protein CASRANYGYTF.

J is TRBJ2-2 and V is TRBV5-4; 10 bases match TRBD2. The CDR3 runs to 15 residues. Germline V gene lookup returns CDR1 SGHNT and CDR2 YYREEE (reference sequence). Trimming removed 1 base from V and 5 bases from J; junction bases left unmatched: 2. The CDR3 nucleotides read TGTGCCAGCAGCTTGAGCGGGGGGGTGACCGGGGAGCTGTTTTTT. It codes for CASSLSGGVTGELFF. Variable domain in full (rest from reference TRBV5-4 and TRBJ2-2): ETGVTQSPTHLIKTRGQQVTLRCSSQSGHNTVSWYQQALGQGPQFIFQYYREEENGRGNFPPRFSGLQFPNYSSELNVNALELDDSALYLCASSLSGGVTGELFFGEGSRLTVL.

This chain joins TRBV28 and TRBJ1-3, with TRBD1 matching 7 bases. The CDR3 extends over 17 amino acids. Germline CDR1 reads MDHEN; CDR2 reads SYDVKM. J lost 2 bases, V lost 3 bases, and 10 bases had no gene match. The CDR3 spells CASSLLGGRGAGNTIYF. The CDR3 DNA reads as TGTGCCAGCAGTTTGTTAGGGGGCAGGGGTGCTGGAAACACCATATATTTT.

This clone came up once. The chain employs TRBV11-1 and TRBJ1-6, with D possibly matching TRBD1 (5 bases). CDR1 SGHAT and CDR2 FQDESV come from the germline V gene (reference sequence). CDR3 length: 16 residues. Trimming removed 1 base at V and 7 bases at J, with 14 bases between. The CDR3, as DNA: TGTGCCAGCAGCTTAGTGCGGCAGGGTCGAAATTCACCCCTCCACTTT. Its protein product is CASSLVRQGRNSPLHF.

The rearrangement uses TRBV5-1 and TRBJ1-2; no reliable D call. The CDR3 covers 15 residues. V lost 0 bases, J lost 2 bases, and 11 bases lay in between. Germline CDR1 reads SGHRS; CDR2 reads YFSETQ. The chain's CDR3 is CASSLVGEKNYGYTF. CDR3 in DNA: TGCGCCAGCAGCTTGGTTGGGGAGAAGAACTATGGCTACACCTTC.